Detailed here is one T cell receptor beta chain. The antigen remains undetermined. Sequencing relied on a cDNA template that was reverse transcribed from extracted RNA. This table comes from immunoSEQ multiplex PCR, and its TCRdb copy is limited to in-frame clones, with some not included. The top ten clones hold over 9% of a sample with about 180,000 clones, about 51% of them seen once. The data are from a study of CD8+ T cells in alopecia areata. For the study at large: Treated patients received severity scores based on the percentage of scalp area affected.

Overall study findings and caveats: Many expanded lesional clones remained in scalp and blood on tofacitinib.

V lost 7 bases, J lost 8 bases, and 8 bases stayed unmatched. This CDR3 has 13 amino acids. Germline CDR1 and CDR2: SGHAT and FQNNGV. This sample's treatment: oral pan-JAK inhibitor, 5-10 mg twice daily. The receptor's source is a human donor with alopecia areata. V is TRBV11-2 and J is TRBJ2-1; the match to TRBD1 covers 7 bases. The material sequenced was CD8+ T cells sorted from blood, taken at approximately week 51, from a patient treated with tofacitinib. This CDR3 is CASKAGGRYEQFF. The CDR3 bases are TGTGCCAGCAAAGCAGGGGGACGGTATGAGCAGTTCTTC.